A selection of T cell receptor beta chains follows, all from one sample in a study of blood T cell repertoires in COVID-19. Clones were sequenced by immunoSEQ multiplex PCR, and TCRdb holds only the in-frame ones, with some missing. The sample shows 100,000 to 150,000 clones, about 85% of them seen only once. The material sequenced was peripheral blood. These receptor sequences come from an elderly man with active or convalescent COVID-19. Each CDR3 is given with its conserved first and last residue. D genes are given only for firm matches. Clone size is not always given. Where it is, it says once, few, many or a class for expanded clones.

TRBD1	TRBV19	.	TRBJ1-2	CASSFRQGANYGYTF	TGTGCCAGTAGTTTTCGACAGGGGGCTAACTATGGCTACACCTTC
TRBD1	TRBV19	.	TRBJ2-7	CASSDRGRAYEQYF	TGTGCCAGTAGCGATAGGGGGCGGGCCTACGAGCAGTACTTC
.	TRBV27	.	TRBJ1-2	CASSLSHKNYGYTF	TGTGCCAGCAGTTTATCCCACAAGAACTATGGCTACACCTTC
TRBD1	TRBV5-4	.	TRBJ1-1	CASSLRDSHTEAFF	TGTGCCAGCAGCCTCCGGGACAGCCACACTGAAGCTTTCTTT
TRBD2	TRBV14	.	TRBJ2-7	CASSQVEAGGRSYEQYF	TGTGCCAGCAGCCAAGTAGAAGCGGGAGGACGCTCCTACGAGCAGTACTTC
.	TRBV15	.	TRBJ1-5	CATSRARLDQPQHF	TGTGCCACCAGCAGAGCGAGATTAGATCAGCCCCAGCATTTT
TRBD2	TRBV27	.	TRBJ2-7	CASSLSGTSGIYEQYF	TGTGCCAGCAGTTTATCGGGGACTAGCGGTATCTACGAGCAGTACTTC
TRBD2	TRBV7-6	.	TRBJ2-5	CASSPRTSGGPGLQETQYF	TGTGCCAGCAGCCCCAGGACTAGCGGGGGCCCTGGTCTACAAGAGACCCAGTACTTC
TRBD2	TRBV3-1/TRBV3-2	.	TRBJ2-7	CASSQEVEGSGVHSYEQYF	TGTGCCAGCAGCCAAGAGGTGGAGGGTAGCGGGGTACATTCCTACGAGCAGTACTTC
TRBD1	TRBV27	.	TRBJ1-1	CASSLDRGPTEAFF	TGTGCCAGCAGTTTAGACAGGGGACCCACTGAAGCTTTCTTT
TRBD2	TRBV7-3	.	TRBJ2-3	CASSLISAGGTDTQYF	TGTGCCAGCAGCTTAATCTCCGCGGGGGGGACAGATACGCAGTATTTT
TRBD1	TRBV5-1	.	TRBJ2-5	CASSAPGQGALYQETQYF	TGCGCCAGCAGCGCTCCGGGACAGGGGGCATTGTACCAAGAGACCCAGTACTTC
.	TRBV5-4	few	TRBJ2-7	CASTLTGGSYEQYF	TGTGCCAGCACCCTGACAGGCGGAAGCTACGAGCAGTACTTC
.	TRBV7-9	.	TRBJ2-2	CASSLQGGGELFF	TGTGCCAGCAGTCTTCAGGGTGGCGGGGAGCTGTTTTTT